Shown below are 17 T cell receptor beta chains from a single sample sequenced in a study of CD8+CD57+ T cells in acquired aplastic anemia. Genomic DNA, the template, was used for profiling of the TCR beta VDJ and CDR3. TCRdb analysed the reads with MiXCR anew, one entry per CDR3 protein. This sample has about half a million distinct CDR3 sequences; less than 35% occur once, and the top ten carry around 0.82%. CD8+CD57+ cell expansion, shown by flow cytometry, had occurred in the patients selected for sequencing. The sequencing input was sorted CD4+, CD8+, or CD8+CD57+ T cells (not recorded which) from PBMCs. All receptors come from a human donor with aplastic anemia.

J is TRBJ2-7 and V is TRBV20-1; D is possibly TRBD2 (6 bases). CDR1 is DFQATT, CDR2 SNEGSKA, per germline (reference sequence). The CDR3 has 14 residues. Trimming removed 2 bases at V and 4 bases at J, with 15 bases between. The CDR3 here is CSARNRGRTYEQYF. The CDR3 DNA follows: TGCAGTGCTAGAAATCGGGGGAGGACTTACGAGCAGTACTTC.

The J gene is TRBJ1-1, the V gene TRBV20-1; D might be TRBD1 (6 bases). Germline V gene lookup returns CDR1 DFQATT and CDR2 SNEGSKA (reference sequence). This CDR3 region has 14 residues. Trimming pared 4 bases from V and 0 bases from J, leaving 12 bases between. The CDR3 region is CSATLGDMNTEAFF. The CDR3 region has the DNA TGCAGTGCTACGCTAGGGGACATGAACACTGAAGCTTTCTTT.

The rearrangement links TRBV12-3 or TRBV12-4 to TRBJ1-2, with 7 bases fitting TRBD1. Trimming at V came to 5 bases and at J to 8 bases, leaving 5 bases not matched to a gene. The CDR3 consists of 12 residues. CDR3 coding DNA: TGTGCCAGCAGTGACAGGGCGAACGGCTACACCTTC. This gives the protein CASSDRANGYTF.

This clonotype was recorded a few times. This rearrangement joins TRBV18 to TRBJ2-1; 7 bases are a match to TRBD1. Per germline, CDR1 KGHSH and CDR2 LQKENI. The CDR3 contains 13 residues. V gave up 7 bases and J gave up 8 bases; unmatched junction bases: 8. CDR3: CASYGQEVDEQFF. The CDR3, as DNA: TGTGCCAGCTATGGACAGGAGGTCGATGAGCAGTTCTTC.

This clonotype was recorded many times. The V gene is TRBV29-1, the J gene TRBJ2-5; 7 bases are shared with TRBD2. Per the germline V gene, CDR1 is SQVTM and CDR2 is ANQGSEA. The CDR3 extends over 13 amino acids. V was clipped by 8 bases and J by 5 bases; unmatched bases: 11. In DNA, the CDR3 is TGCAGCCAGAAGCGGGACCTATCGGAGACCCAGTACTTC. Protein product: CSQKRDLSETQYF.

This clonotype was recorded a few times. The gene calls are TRBV25-1 and TRBJ1-4, with D uncertain. The V gene lost 7 bases and the J gene lost 8 bases, with 17 bases spanning the gap. Germline V lookup: CDR1 MGHDK, CDR2 SYGVNS. The CDR3 length is 14 residues. CDR3 bases: TGTGCCAGCACCGCAGGTTTGACTGCCGAAAAACTGTTTTTT. Translated: CASTAGLTAEKLFF.

CDR3 sequence reads: CAWSVPHPSTDTQYF. CDR3 coding DNA: TGTGCCTGGAGTGTACCACACCCGAGCACAGATACGCAGTATTTT. The chain uses TRBV25-1 and TRBJ2-3, with D uncertain. The V gene lost 11 bases and the J gene lost 0 bases, with 18 bases spanning the gap. The CDR3 extends over 15 amino acids. CDR1 MGHDK and CDR2 SYGVNS come from the germline V gene.

The J gene is TRBJ1-5, the V gene TRBV6-2 or TRBV6-3, with 12 positions matching TRBD1. The germline V gene has CDR1 MNHEY and CDR2 SVGEGT. The CDR3 consists of 16 residues. Trimming cost V 6 bases and J 6 bases; bases outside gene matches: 9. This CDR3 reads CASSPGTGGLSQPQHF. DNA for the CDR3: TGTGCCAGCAGCCCCGGGACAGGGGGCTTGAGTCAGCCCCAGCATTTT.

The gene calls are TRBV5-1 and TRBJ2-3, with D possibly matching TRBD1 (6 bases). CDR3 length: 16 amino acids. V lost 0 bases to trimming and J lost 0 bases, with 11 bases between them. Looked up from germline, CDR1 is SGHRS and CDR2 is YFSETQ. CDR3 coding DNA: TGCGCCAGCAGCTTGGAGGGGGACCCCAGCACAGATACGCAGTATTTT. Protein: CASSLEGDPSTDTQYF.

This clonotype was seen many times. The chain links TRBV4-1 to TRBJ1-2; D is undetermined. This CDR3 region has 11 residues. CDR1 MGHRA and CDR2 YSYEKL come from the germline V gene. V was shortened by 6 bases and J by 6 bases, with 8 bases between the two germline ends. CDR3 protein: CASRFADGYTF. DNA of the CDR3: TGCGCCAGCAGGTTTGCGGATGGCTACACCTTC.

This clonotype was detected a few times. V gene TRBV6-1 combines with J gene TRBJ2-7; no definite D call. V was trimmed by 7 bases and J by 7 bases, leaving 20 bases between them. Germline CDR1 is MNHNS and CDR2 is SASEGT. The CDR3 covers 14 residues. The CDR3 here is CASNAGRSSGEQYF. In DNA form, the CDR3 reads TGTGCCAGCAACGCAGGCAGATCCTCAGGAGAGCAGTACTTC.

The chain combines TRBV20-1 with TRBJ2-5; 7 bases line up with TRBD2. The CDR3 sequence is 15 residues long. CDR1 and CDR2 from the germline V gene are DFQATT and SNEGSKA (reference sequence). V was clipped by 0 bases and J by 7 bases; unmatched bases: 11. The CDR3 DNA reads TGCAGTGCTAGAGACGGGACTATCGGGACGGGGACCCAGTACTTC. This encodes CSARDGTIGTGTQYF.

Many counts were recorded for this clonotype. The J gene is TRBJ2-5, the V gene TRBV7-9, with D unresolved. The CDR3 extends over 14 amino acids. V lost 4 bases, J lost 2 bases, and 11 bases lay in between. CDR1 and CDR2 from the germline V gene are SEHNR and FQNEAQ (reference sequence). CDR3 sequence reads: CASSYMSGQETQYF. CDR3 DNA sequence: TGTGCCAGCAGCTACATGAGTGGACAAGAGACCCAGTACTTC.

This clonotype was counted between two and nine times. The J gene is TRBJ1-3, the V gene TRBV2; 7 positions agree with TRBD1. The germline V gene encodes CDR1 SNHLY and CDR2 FYNNEI. After removal of 6 bases from V and 4 bases from J, the junction contained 6 bases not matched to a gene. The CDR3 runs to 14 residues. The CDR3 DNA is TGTGCCAGCAGCGAGGGGGCGAAGGGAAACACCATATATTTT. This gives the protein CASSEGAKGNTIYF.

This chain connects TRBV20-1 to TRBJ1-1; D unresolved. Germline-derived CDR1 and CDR2 are DFQATT and SNEGSKA (reference sequence). V was cut by 6 bases and J by 0 bases, with 8 bases left in between. The CDR3 length is 12 residues. CDR3 amino acids: CSALALNTEAFF. CDR3 bases: TGCAGTGCCCTCGCCCTGAACACTGAAGCTTTCTTT.

The chain joins TRBV5-1 to TRBJ2-1; TRBD2 agrees at 10 bases. With 2 bases clipped from V and 5 bases from J, the junction kept 4 bases outside the gene matches. Germline V gene lookup returns CDR1 SGHRS and CDR2 YFSETQ. The CDR3 spans 15 residues. CDR3 region: CASSFLAGADNEQFF. DNA of the CDR3: TGCGCCAGCAGCTTCCTAGCGGGAGCGGACAATGAGCAGTTCTTC.

This clonotype was detected only a few times. The chain has TRBV20-1 and TRBJ2-5, with TRBD2 matching over 11 bases. With V trimmed by 3 bases and J by 5 bases, 11 bases remained unmatched. Germline CDR1 is DFQATT and CDR2 is SNEGSKA (reference sequence). CDR3 length: 16 amino acids. In nucleotides, the CDR3 is TGCAGTGCTAGGGTGTTAGCGGGAGGGCCGGCGGAGACCCAGTACTTC. Its translation: CSARVLAGGPAETQYF.